These T cell receptor beta chains were read from a single sample in a study of regulatory T cells in long-lasting Graves disease. TCRdb analysed the multiplex PCR reads with MiXCR anew, one entry per CDR3 protein. This sample carries some 500,000 distinct CDR3 sequences, roughly 12% of them seen once, and the ten largest clones take more than 8.5%. A further study also used this sample, focusing on T cells in Graves' hyperthyroidism and ophthalmopathy.

The source was peripheral blood mononuclear cells (PBMCs), collected at new diagnosis, from a patient treated with antithyroid drugs. These receptors originate from a man under 40 with Graves disease. Both conserved end residues are part of each CDR3. The D gene is left open where the match is weak. The size entry is marked missing in some rows and otherwise reads once, few, many or a size class.

D,V,J,size,DNA,CDR3
-,TRBV12-3/TRBV12-4,TRBJ1-2,many,TGTGCCAGCAGTTTTAGTGAGCCACTTTATGGCTACACCTTC,CASSFSEPLYGYTF
-,TRBV15,TRBJ1-1,many,TGTGCCACCAGCAGAGATCTTGGAGAAAGTGAAGCTTTCTTT,CATSRDLGESEAFF
TRBD1,TRBV13,TRBJ2-7,many,TGTGCCAGCAGCCAGAGACAGACAGGGAGCGACGAGCAGTACTTC,CASSQRQTGSDEQYF
-,TRBV10-3,TRBJ2-1,many,TGTGCCATCAGTGAGGGGGACTGGCGGTACAATGAGCAGTTCTTC,CAISEGDWRYNEQFF
TRBD1,TRBV5-1,TRBJ2-1,many,TGCGCCAGCAGCCGAGGGGACAGGGGGGATAATGAGCAGTTCTTC,CASSRGDRGDNEQFF
-,TRBV15,TRBJ1-4,few,TGTGCCACCAGCAGAGAAACAGAAAAACTGTTTTTT,CATSRETEKLFF
TRBD1,TRBV6-1,TRBJ2-3,-,TGTGCCAGCCTCCAGGGGGATGGGGGAGCAGATACGCAGTATTTT,CASLQGDGGADTQYF
-,TRBV20-1,TRBJ2-7,-,TGCAGTGCTAGTAATCCGGGGGCGGTCTACGAGCAGTACTTC,CSASNPGAVYEQYF
TRBD2,TRBV6-5,TRBJ2-7,many,TGTGCCAGCAGTTACCCAACTAGCGGGCTTTCGGAGCAGTACTTC,CASSYPTSGLSEQYF
-,TRBV6-1,TRBJ2-7,-,TGTGCCAGCGCAAACAGGGTCTACGAGCAGTACTTC,CASANRVYEQYF
-,TRBV5-1,TRBJ1-2,many,TGCGCCAGCAGCTTGGGACTGCAGGGCGGAGCATTCTATGGCTACACCTTC,CASSLGLQGGAFYGYTF
TRBD1,TRBV2,TRBJ1-4,many,TGTGCCAGCAGCGCGACAGCTCAGGGGGCAAAACTGTTTTTT,CASSATAQGAKLFF
TRBD1,TRBV27,TRBJ2-7,few,TGTGCCAGCAGCCCAAGGACAGGGCTTTTCTACGAGCAGTACTTC,CASSPRTGLFYEQYF
TRBD1,TRBV5-1,TRBJ1-5,many,TGCGCCAGCAGCTTGGCAGGGGGCGAACAGCCCCAGCATTTT,CASSLAGGEQPQHF
-,TRBV5-1,TRBJ2-7,-,TGCGCCAGCAGCTTGCCCCGTAATGGGGACAACATCTACGAGCAGTACTTC,CASSLPRNGDNIYEQYF
TRBD2,TRBV29-1,TRBJ2-3,many,TGCAGCACCGGGACTAGCGGGAGCACAGATACGCAGTATTTT,CSTGTSGSTDTQYF
-,TRBV20-1,TRBJ1-1,many,TGCAGTGCAACCCACCGGCCGGGTCCCACTGAAGCTTTCTTT,CSATHRPGPTEAFF
TRBD1,TRBV10-3,TRBJ2-3,many,TGTGCCATCGGCGACAGGGCAGACACAGATACGCAGTATTTT,CAIGDRADTDTQYF
-,TRBV2,TRBJ1-2,many,TGTGCCAGCATAGGTACAAAGGGAAACTATGGCTACACCTTC,CASIGTKGNYGYTF
-,TRBV6-1,TRBJ1-1,many,TGTGCCAGCAGTCTGACTCCCTACACTGAAGCTTTCTTT,CASSLTPYTEAFF
-,TRBV10-3,TRBJ2-7,few,TGTGCCATCAGTGATCGGGGGAGATCCTACGAGCAGTACTTC,CAISDRGRSYEQYF
TRBD1,TRBV3-1,TRBJ1-1,many,TGTGCCAGCAGCCAGATGACAGGGGGCAGGGGCATGAACACTGAAGCTTTCTTT,CASSQMTGGRGMNTEAFF
TRBD2,TRBV12-3/TRBV12-4,TRBJ2-5,-,TGTGCCAGCAGCGCGGGAGGGACTAGCGGAACCCAAGAGACCCAGTACTTC,CASSAGGTSGTQETQYF
-,TRBV2,TRBJ2-3,-,TGTGCCAGCAGTAGGGGTAGGTGGGATACGCAGTATTTT,CASSRGRWDTQYF
TRBD2,TRBV9,TRBJ2-5,-,TGTGCCAGCAGCTCCCAAGCGGGAGAGGGGACCCAGTACTTC,CASSSQAGEGTQYF
-,TRBV20-1,TRBJ1-1,many,TGCAGTGCACGCCGACCGAACACTGAAGCTTTCTTT,CSARRPNTEAFF
TRBD2,TRBV7-2,TRBJ2-3,many,TGTGCCAGCAGCGGGGGGGGGCGGGAGGAAGAGCATTTT,CASSGGGREEEHF
-,TRBV6-9,TRBJ1-5,many,TGTGCCAGCAGTTACCTGGGGACGGAAAGTAATCAGCCCCAGCATTTT,CASSYLGTESNQPQHF
TRBD1,TRBV20-1,TRBJ1-6,-,TGCAGTGCTAGAACAGGGGGCATTTCACCCCTCCACTTT,CSARTGGISPLHF
TRBD2,TRBV5-1,TRBJ2-7,few,TGCGCCAGCAGCCGAGGCGGGACTAGCGAATCCTACGAGCAGTACTTC,CASSRGGTSESYEQYF
TRBD2,TRBV30,TRBJ2-1,many,TGTGCCTTGACGGGAGGGGGAGATGAGCAGTTCTTC,CALTGGGDEQFF
-,TRBV7-2,TRBJ2-2,-,TGTGCCAGCAGGGCGGGACAGTCTCTTAACACCGGGGAGCTGTTTTTT,CASRAGQSLNTGELFF
TRBD2,TRBV19,TRBJ2-7,-,TGTGCCAGTAATGGGACTAGCACAATCTCTTCCCACGAGCAGTACTTC,CASNGTSTISSHEQYF
-,TRBV6-1,TRBJ1-1,many,TGTGCCAGCAGTCAGACCACAGGGAACACTGAAGCTTTCTTT,CASSQTTGNTEAFF
TRBD1,TRBV10-3,TRBJ1-2,many,TGTGCCATCAGTGATGGAGGACAGGGGGAACGGTATGGCTACACCTTC,CAISDGGQGERYGYTF
-,TRBV20-1,TRBJ2-1,few,TGCAGTGCCCCGCTAGGGGGTGAGCAGTTCTTC,CSAPLGGEQFF
-,TRBV20-1,TRBJ1-1,many,TGCAGTGCCCCGAGGACCGCCGAGACTGAAGCTTTCTTT,CSAPRTAETEAFF
TRBD2,TRBV10-3,TRBJ2-5,many,TGTGCCATCAGTGATGTTTTCACTAGCGGGTACCAAGAGACCCAGTACTTC,CAISDVFTSGYQETQYF
TRBD1,TRBV30,TRBJ1-3,-,TGTGCCTGGAGTGTAGGTACAGGGGTCAACACCATATATTTT,CAWSVGTGVNTIYF
-,TRBV4-1,TRBJ2-1,-,TGCGCCAGCAGCCCCCTGGGGGCCACTAATGAGCAGTTCTTC,CASSPLGATNEQFF
TRBD1,TRBV6-9,TRBJ2-2,few,TGTGCCAGCAGTTGGACAGGGGGCCAGAACACCGGGGAGCTGTTTTTT,CASSWTGGQNTGELFF
-,TRBV27,TRBJ2-2,many,TGTGCCAGCAGTTGGTCGCACACCGGGGAGCTGTTTTTT,CASSWSHTGELFF
TRBD2,TRBV12-3/TRBV12-4,TRBJ2-1,many,TGTGCCAGCAGTTTGGCGCGGGAGAGGTTTGTTTACAATGAGCAGTTCTTC,CASSLARERFVYNEQFF
-,TRBV9,TRBJ2-6,few,TGTGCCAGCAGCGCTAACCCGGACGGCTCTGGGGCCAACGTCCTGACTTTC,CASSANPDGSGANVLTF